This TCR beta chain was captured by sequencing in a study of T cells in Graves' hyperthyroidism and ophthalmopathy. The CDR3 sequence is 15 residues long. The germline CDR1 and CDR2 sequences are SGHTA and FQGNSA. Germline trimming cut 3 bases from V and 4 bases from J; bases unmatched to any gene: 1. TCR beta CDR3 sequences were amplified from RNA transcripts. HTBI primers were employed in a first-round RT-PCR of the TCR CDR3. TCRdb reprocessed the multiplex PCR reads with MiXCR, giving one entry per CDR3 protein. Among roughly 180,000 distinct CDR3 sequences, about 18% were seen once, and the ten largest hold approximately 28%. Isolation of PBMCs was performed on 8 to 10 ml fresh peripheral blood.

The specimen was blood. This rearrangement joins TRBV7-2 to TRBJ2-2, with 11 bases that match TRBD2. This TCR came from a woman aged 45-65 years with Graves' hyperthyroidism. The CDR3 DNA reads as TGTGCCAGCAGCTTTACTAGCGGGAGCACCGGGGAGCTGTTTTTT. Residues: CASSFTSGSTGELFF.